Listed below are T cell receptor beta chains from one sample, sequenced in a study of tumor-infiltrating lymphocytes in primary liver carcinoma. TCRdb processed the multiplex PCR reads anew with MiXCR; each CDR3 protein has one entry. The table lists 250,000 to 400,000 distinct CDR3 sequences, 60% to 80% of them singletons. Sequenced material: peripheral blood. The receptors were sampled from a middle-aged man with primary liver carcinoma and hepatitis B virus infection. The CDR3 runs from the conserved cysteine through the conserved F or W. Size values are once, few and many counts, or a class for expanded clones, and some rows have none.

>17|TRBV7-3|.
CASSLGRSGTYNSPLHF
>12|TRBV10-3|.
CASEAGGTEAFF
>15|TRBV6-1|many
CASSEGLANTGELFF
>15|TRBV7-9|.
CASRSPGQGPDTQYF
>14|TRBV11-2|.
CASTVGRENTEAFF
>13|TRBV6-6|many
CASSAGLYQPQHF
>11|TRBV30|many
CARTGGETQYF
>14|TRBV6-1|.
CASMREPANEKLFF
>14|TRBV5-5|.
CTTSASGSYNEEFF
>19|TRBV11-1|.
CASSPGLGLAGGISDTQYF
>20|TRBV4-1|once
CVSSQANRQGLGTGANVLTF
>13|TRBV6-2/TRBV6-3|.
CASSRARFGEQYF
>14|TRBV11-2|.
CASSLKPSYNGQFF
>14|TRBV6-6|many
CASSRQGDQETQYF
>12|TRBV5-8|few
CASSTDPYEQYF
>11|TRBV2|.
CAGTNRAEAFF
>19|TRBV6-2/TRBV6-3|.
CASSSPTPDRILHTWELIF
>14|TRBV6-2/TRBV6-3|.
CASEGDSSYNEQFF
>15|TRBV6-2/TRBV6-3|.
CASSQGTGTSYEHYF
>12|TRBV29-1|many
CSVRTFIETQYF
>12|TRBV5-6|few
CASSRLAYEQYF
>17|TRBV5-6|.
CVSSLGQGMRPLYGYTF
>16|TRBV11-2|once
CASSEGALAGTETQYF
>9|TRBV30|many
CAWMGPLHF
>15|TRBV12-3/TRBV12-4|many
CASSLQAGFRNEQFF
>13|TRBV11-3|.
CVSSLSELASQYF
>15|TRBV4-2|few
CASSQEGASADTRYF
>14|TRBV29-1|.
CSVLLGHGGETQYF
>18|TRBV6-2/TRBV6-3|.
CVSSYSVLPLDSNLPQHF
>12|TRBV6-2/TRBV6-3|once
CATSLRAGELFF
>14|TRBV11-2|.
CARSPRGGVETQYF
>16|TRBV18|.
CASSPPRLAAYNEQFF
>13|TRBV6-5|many
CASRDSINQPQHF
>14|TRBV28|.
CASSLSGLGETHYF
>13|TRBV30|few
CAWSVQASSEAFF
>15|TRBV29-1|.
CSVSDNDSGANVLTF
>15|TRBV11-3|.
CASSIGTGEGETQYF
>14|TRBV7-8|many
CASSRGGQGYEQYF
>17|TRBV4-3|.
CASSQGRSASGGETQYF
>16|TRBV30|.
CACEAPGAVTHNEQFF
>13|TRBV5-1|.
CASSSTGVVGYTF
>14|TRBV9|.
CASSVAVKDNEQFF
>17|TRBV5-1|.
CASSSVKPGLASYEQYF
>15|TRBV5-1|.
CASSLGPGESYEQYF
>13|TRBV10-2|many
CASSDTGTGVLFF
>16|TRBV4-3|.
CASSQERLGAADTQYF
>12|TRBV5-6|few
CASSLLDQPQHF
>13|TRBV4-2|.
CASSQDRDRGYTF
>15|TRBV5-1|few
CASSLGARQNTEAFF
>16|TRBV10-3|.
CAISESGTGGGTERFF